This section outlines one TCR beta chain sequence together with its context. Its antigen is as yet unknown. A much more abundant neighbour one base away suggests this may be a read error. This sample is part of a study of blood T cells in healthy people across ages. Study outcomes and limitations: Strongly correlated with naive T cell percentage was TCR beta diversity.

A second 7 to 11 cycle PCR used barcoded and J-beta primers. TCRdb redid the calling of the 5' RACE reads with MiXCR, one entry per CDR3 protein. Of 800,000 to 950,000 distinct CDR3 sequences in the sample, 25% to 35% were seen once. Germline assignment: CDR1 MGHRA and CDR2 YSYEKL. The length of the CDR3 is 14 residues. The sample also formed part of further work on T cells of mothers and their children.

Sequencing was carried out using blood. This chain links TRBV4-1 with TRBJ2-1, with TRBD2 matching over 8 bases. The sequence was obtained from a woman aged 35 to 49 in good health. The DNA for the CDR3 is TGCGCCAGCAGCCAGGCGGCGGGGGGAAATGAGAAGTTCTTC. It yields the protein CASSQAAGGNEKFF.